These 27 T cell receptor beta chains originate from one sample sequenced in a study of T-cell memory formation after mild COVID-19. One entry per CDR3 protein results from TCRdb running MiXCR on the 5' RACE reads. The table lists hundreds of thousands of distinct CDR3 sequences, approximately 25% of them singletons. The sequenced sample was PBMCs or a T cell subset sorted from them (not recorded which). Source of these receptors: an adult woman who had mild COVID-19 (a few samples of this study predate the infection). Cell type and time point are not known.

The chain links TRBV20-1 to TRBJ2-6, with 9 bases matching TRBD1. CDR1 and CDR2 from the germline V gene are DFQATT and SNEGSKA (reference sequence). The V and J ends lost 6 bases and 3 bases, in that order; junction bases with no gene match: 6. CDR3 length: 15 residues. For the CDR3, the DNA is TGCAGTGCGCCTACAGGGGGCTTTGGGGCCAACGTCCTGACTTTC. Its translation: CSAPTGGFGANVLTF.

The chain uses TRBV7-9 and TRBJ2-1; the match to TRBD2 covers 11 bases. This CDR3 has 16 residues. Germline V lookup: CDR1 SEHNR, CDR2 FQNEAQ (reference sequence). With 0 bases clipped from V and 8 bases from J, the junction kept 6 bases outside the gene matches. CDR3 in amino acids: CASSLATSGSKDEQFF. The CDR3 DNA is TGTGCCAGCAGCTTAGCTACTAGCGGGAGTAAAGATGAGCAGTTCTTC.

V usage is TRBV7-3 and J usage is TRBJ2-1, with 9 bases aligning to TRBD2. Germline loops: CDR1 SGHTA, CDR2 FQGTGA. CDR3 length equals 18 residues. V shed 5 bases and J 0 bases; nucleotides not matched to a gene: 11. CDR3 region: CASSVDGLAGSSYNEQFF. CDR3 nucleotide sequence: TGTGCCAGCAGCGTCGACGGCCTAGCGGGGAGCTCCTACAATGAGCAGTTCTTC.

This clonotype was seen a few times. This chain uses TRBV7-2 with TRBJ1-6; D gene ambiguous. Germline V gene data show CDR1 as SGHTA and CDR2 as FQGNSA. The V end lost 0 bases, the J end lost 8 bases, and 11 bases lay between the germline ends. CDR3 size: 15 residues. CDR3 coding DNA: TGTGCCAGCAGCTTAGCGGAGTTGATTTATTCACCCCTCCACTTT. As protein: CASSLAELIYSPLHF.

V usage is TRBV7-2 and J usage is TRBJ2-7, with D possibly called TRBD1 or TRBD2 (5 bases each). Germline V gene data show CDR1 as SGHTA and CDR2 as FQGNSA. This CDR3 has 14 residues. Trimming shortened V by 3 bases and J by 2 bases, and 11 bases separated the two germline ends. The CDR3 is CASSFRDGAYEQYF. As DNA, the CDR3 is TGTGCCAGCAGCTTTCGGGACGGGGCCTACGAGCAGTACTTC.

The V gene is TRBV6-5, the J gene TRBJ2-3; D is unclear. The CDR3 sequence is 15 residues long. Germline V gives CDR1 MNHEY, CDR2 SVGAGI. V was pared by 0 bases and J by 0 bases, with 7 bases between. The CDR3 DNA follows: TGTGCCAGCAGTTACTCAATCATTAGCACAGATACGCAGTATTTT. It yields the protein CASSYSIISTDTQYF.

This clonotype was observed at least ten times. V is TRBV9 and J is TRBJ1-3; D is uncertain. The CDR3 length is 16 residues. The V and J ends lost 1 base and 0 bases respectively, with 11 bases between them. Germline CDR1 is SGDLS and CDR2 is YYNGEE. The chain's CDR3 is CASSVNTGFSGNTIYF. The DNA of the CDR3 is TGTGCCAGCAGCGTAAATACGGGTTTCTCTGGAAACACCATATATTTT.

This clonotype has just a few counts. Written as DNA, the CDR3 is TGTGCCAGCTCACGAGAACCACCCAGGGTGAACACTGAAGCTTTCTTT. It specifies CASSREPPRVNTEAFF. The chain has TRBV18 and TRBJ1-1; possible D gene TRBD1, 5 bases. This CDR3 comprises 16 residues. The V gene's germline CDR1 is KGHSH and CDR2 LQKENI. Trimming stripped 4 bases from V and 0 bases from J, with 15 bases between. Full variable domain (remainder filled in from reference TRBV18 and TRBJ1-1): NAGVMQNPRHLVRRRGQEARLRCSPMKGHSHVYWYRQLPEEGLKFMVYLQKENIIDESGMPKERFSAEFPKEGPSILRIQQVVRGDSAAYFCASSREPPRVNTEAFFGQGTRLTVV.

Written as DNA, the CDR3 is TGTGCCAGCAGTTCGCGGACAGGGGGCAATCCCTACGAGCAGTACTTC. Protein product: CASSSRTGGNPYEQYF. This chain joins TRBV12-3 or TRBV12-4 and TRBJ2-7; 11 bases line up with TRBD1. This CDR3 spans 16 amino acids. The V and J ends lost 4 bases and 2 bases, in that order; junction bases with no gene match: 7.

This clonotype appeared a few times. The rearrangement joins TRBV6-1 to TRBJ2-1; TRBD1 aligns across 7 bases. This CDR3 region has 16 residues. The V and J ends lost 3 bases and 0 bases, in that order; junction bases with no gene match: 5. Germline V gives CDR1 MNHNS, CDR2 SASEGT. This CDR3 reads CASSERQGNSYNEQFF. The CDR3 nucleotides are TGTGCCAGCAGTGAGAGACAGGGAAACTCCTACAATGAGCAGTTCTTC.

This clonotype was counted between two and nine times. This sequence joins TRBV12-3 or TRBV12-4 and TRBJ2-7; D gene ambiguous. The CDR3 contains 13 residues. Trimming removed 6 bases at V and 3 bases at J, with 12 bases between. This CDR3 reads CASRRDLGYEQYF. CDR3 bases: TGTGCCAGCAGACGAGACTTAGGCTACGAGCAGTACTTC.

This chain joins TRBV5-6 and TRBJ1-6; D ambiguous. Germline V gives CDR1 SGHDT, CDR2 YYEEEE. The CDR3 contains 14 residues. Deletions cut 1 base from V and 7 bases from J, with 9 bases between. The CDR3 nucleotides are TGTGCCAGCAGCTTGTTCTGGTCCAATTCACCCCTCCACTTT. Encoded protein: CASSLFWSNSPLHF.

V usage is TRBV19 and J usage is TRBJ1-2; a weak D match, TRBD1 (5 bases). The length of the CDR3 is 15 residues. CDR1 LNHDA and CDR2 SQIVND come from the germline V gene (reference sequence). V lost 5 bases to trimming and J lost 4 bases, with 17 bases between them. CDR3: CASSPTGGGLYGYTF. In DNA, the CDR3 is TGTGCCAGTAGTCCGACGGGGGGAGGCCTCTATGGCTACACCTTC.

CDR3 sequence: CASSSPGTKAVGELFF. The CDR3 DNA sequence: TGTGCCAGCAGCTCCCCCGGGACGAAGGCGGTCGGGGAGCTGTTTTTT. The chain couples TRBV5-6 to TRBJ2-2; possibly TRBD1 or TRBD2 for D (5 bases each). Germline CDR1 and CDR2: SGHDT and YYEEEE. CDR3 length: 16 amino acids. Between the trimmed V and J ends, which lost 3 bases and 7 bases, there was a span of 19 bases. Full variable domain (rest looked up from reference TRBV5-6 and TRBJ2-2): DAGVTQSPTHLIKTRGQQVTLRCSPKSGHDTVSWYQQALGQGPQFIFQYYEEEERQRGNFPDRFSGHQFPNYSSELNVNALLLGDSALYLCASSSPGTKAVGELFFGEGSRLTVL.

This clonotype was recorded a few times. The chain couples TRBV14 to TRBJ1-1; D is unresolved. The CDR3 consists of 12 residues. Germline V gene data show CDR1 as SGHDN and CDR2 as FVKESK. V lost 1 base and J lost 4, with 4 bases in between. The CDR3 nucleotides read TGTGCCAGCAGCCAAGCTGTCACTGAAGCTTTCTTT. The encoded protein is CASSQAVTEAFF.

The rearrangement links TRBV6-5 to TRBJ2-3; perhaps TRBD2 as D (5 bases). The length of the CDR3 is 13 residues. The V end was cut by 7 bases, the J end by 1 base, with 9 bases between. Germline V lookup: CDR1 MNHEY, CDR2 SVGAGI. CDR3 DNA: TGTGCCAGCACCATGGGAGGCACAGATACGCAGTATTTT. Protein product: CASTMGGTDTQYF.

The chain carries TRBV24-1 and TRBJ1-5, with no clear D. Deletions cut 4 bases from V and 4 bases from J, with 10 bases between. The germline CDR1 and CDR2 sequences are KGHDR and SFDVKD. The CDR3 is 14 residues long. The DNA for the CDR3 is TGTGCCACCAGTGAGGAGGGTGGGAATCAGCCCCAGCATTTT. It encodes CATSEEGGNQPQHF.

This chain joins TRBV5-5 and TRBJ2-2; D is unclear. Germline loops: CDR1 SGHKS, CDR2 YYEKEE (reference sequence). The CDR3 has 15 amino acids. Between the trimmed V and J ends, which lost 3 bases and 4 bases, there was a span of 13 bases. CDR3 in DNA: TGTGCCAGCAGCTCCCGGGCCGCCAGCACCGGGGAGCTGTTTTTT. Its protein is CASSSRAASTGELFF.

Here the CDR3 reads CSVLDGNTEAFF. CDR3 coding DNA: TGCAGCGTTCTTGACGGTAACACTGAAGCTTTCTTT. The chain uses TRBV29-1 and TRBJ1-1, with no clear D. CDR1 is SQVTM, CDR2 ANQGSEA, per germline. Trimming removed 5 bases at V and 2 bases at J, with 9 bases between. The CDR3 consists of 12 residues.

This clonotype was observed a handful of times. The CDR3 DNA sequence: TGCGCCAGCAGCGAGGGGCTAGCGGGGGACAAGCAGTTCTTC. It encodes CASSEGLAGDKQFF. The chain links TRBV4-1 to TRBJ2-1, with TRBD2 identical over 10 bases. The ends lost 5 bases at V and 11 bases at J; junction bases unmatched: 9. This CDR3 is 14 amino acids long. Germline CDR1 reads MGHRA; CDR2 reads YSYEKL.

This chain connects TRBV20-1 to TRBJ2-7, with 9 bases matching TRBD2. Losses at the gene ends were 0 bases for V and 9 bases for J; bases not matched to a gene: 12. Per germline, CDR1 DFQATT and CDR2 SNEGSKA (reference sequence). The CDR3 sequence is 15 residues long. The CDR3, as DNA: TGCAGTGCTAGAGATCCGGCTAGCGGGAAGATCTGGCAGTACTTC. This encodes CSARDPASGKIWQYF.

This chain connects TRBV29-1 to TRBJ2-1, with TRBD2 matching over 11 bases. The CDR3 loop spans 14 amino acids. Germline V gene sequence: CDR1 SQVTM, CDR2 ANQGSEA. The V segment lost 5 bases and the J segment 2 bases; nucleotides outside the gene matches: 2. Here the CDR3 DNA reads TGCAGCGTTCGACTAGCGGGGCCCTACAATGAGCAGTTCTTC. Amino acid sequence: CSVRLAGPYNEQFF.

The chain couples TRBV4-3 to TRBJ2-7, with TRBD2 identical over 9 bases. The V gene's germline CDR1 is LGHNA and CDR2 YSLEER. This CDR3 contains 16 residues. The V segment lost 4 bases and the J segment 3 bases; nucleotides outside the gene matches: 10. CDR3 DNA: TGCGCCAGCAGCCTCGGAGGTAGCGGGAGAATCTACGAGCAGTACTTC. Translated, it gives CASSLGGSGRIYEQYF.

This clonotype was counted only a few times. The chain couples TRBV24-1 to TRBJ1-1; no reliable D call. CDR3 length: 12 residues. V lost 1 base to trimming and J lost 4 bases, with 3 bases between them. Germline lookup yields CDR1 KGHDR and CDR2 SFDVKD. CDR3 sequence reads: CATSDFGTEAFF. The DNA for the CDR3 is TGTGCCACCAGTGATTTCGGCACTGAAGCTTTCTTT.

The chain joins TRBV5-4 to TRBJ1-6; 9 nucleotides agree with TRBD1. Germline CDR1 is SGHNT and CDR2 is YYREEE (reference sequence). The V gene end was trimmed by 5 bases and the J gene end by 6 bases; junction bases not matched to a gene: 9. The CDR3 is 16 residues long. The CDR3: CASSRTGTGFNSPLHF. The CDR3, as DNA: TGTGCCAGCAGTCGGACCGGGACAGGGTTTAATTCACCCCTCCACTTT. Variable domain in full (rest from reference TRBV5-4 and TRBJ1-6): ETGVTQSPTHLIKTRGQQVTLRCSSQSGHNTVSWYQQALGQGPQFIFQYYREEENGRGNFPPRFSGLQFPNYSSELNVNALELDDSALYLCASSRTGTGFNSPLHFGNGTRLTVT.

CDR3 DNA sequence: TGTGCCAGCAGCCGCGGTCGGGGGCCAAATCAGCCCCAGCATTTT. Amino acids: CASSRGRGPNQPQHF. The chain is built from TRBV7-2 and TRBJ1-5, with a possible D match to TRBD1 (6 bases). Germline CDR1 and CDR2: SGHTA and FQGNSA. The CDR3 contains 15 residues. V was cut by 5 bases and J by 4 bases, with 15 bases left in between.

The rearrangement uses TRBV2 and TRBJ1-5, with a possible D match to TRBD1 (6 bases). There are 16 residues in the CDR3. Germline V gene data show CDR1 as SNHLY and CDR2 as FYNNEI. The V gene lost 6 bases and the J gene lost 0 bases, with 15 bases spanning the gap. The CDR3 loop reads CASSHGTGYSNQPQHF. DNA of the CDR3: TGTGCCAGCAGCCACGGTACAGGGTATAGCAATCAGCCCCAGCATTTT.